Each of the 29 T cell receptor beta chains below was sequenced from the same sample in a study of spatial heterogeneity in lung cancer. A single record per CDR3 protein comes from TCRdb applying MiXCR to the 5' RACE reads. The profile covers 20,000 or so distinct CDR3 sequences, with under 4% appearing a single time and under 35% taken by the ten largest. Time point given: sample taken at primary tumor resection. Unsorted whole RNA samples from tumor, nontumor lung or frozen PBMC were sequenced. The starting material was PBMCs, obtained at surgery. These receptors were collected from a female donor with early-stage non-small cell lung cancer.

At least ten counts were recorded for this clonotype. This chain joins TRBV5-1 and TRBJ2-7; TRBD1 aligns across 7 bases. This CDR3 region has 13 residues. Germline V gene sequence: CDR1 SGHRS, CDR2 YFSETQ. V was pared by 3 bases and J by 6 bases, with 6 bases of the junction left unmatched. The CDR3 coding sequence is TGCGCCAGCAGCTACCGGGACAGCATCGAGCAGTACTTC. As protein: CASSYRDSIEQYF.

Many counts were recorded for this clonotype. The CDR3 spells CASSLIAGRYNYGYTF. The CDR3 DNA reads as TGTGCCAGCAGCCTGATAGCAGGGCGTTATAACTATGGCTACACCTTC. The chain has TRBV5-4 and TRBJ1-2; weak D call: TRBD1 (5 bases). V lost 4 bases, J lost 1 base, and 17 bases lay in between. There are 16 residues in the CDR3. Germline CDR1 reads SGHNT; CDR2 reads YYREEE (reference sequence).

This clonotype was seen many times. This rearrangement joins TRBV7-9 to TRBJ1-3; weak D call: TRBD1 (6 bases). From germline, CDR1 is SEHNR and CDR2 FQNEAQ (reference sequence). CDR3 length: 16 amino acids. The V end lost 4 bases, the J end lost 0 bases, and 13 bases lay between the germline ends. CDR3 loop: CASSSVGQYSGNTIYF. CDR3 coding DNA: TGTGCCAGCAGCTCAGTCGGACAGTACTCTGGAAACACCATATATTTT.

This clonotype showed up just a few times. The genes are TRBV5-1 and TRBJ1-5; a possible D gene is TRBD1 (5 bases). Germline V gene data show CDR1 as SGHRS and CDR2 as YFSETQ. Trimming took off 0 bases at V and 7 bases at J, with 11 bases between the two ends. The CDR3 is 14 residues long. As DNA, the CDR3 is TGCGCCAGCAGCTTGGGGTCCTCAGGGCAGCCCCAGCATTTT. Translation: CASSLGSSGQPQHF.

This clonotype was seen ten or more times. V gene TRBV3-1 combines with J gene TRBJ2-1; weak D call: TRBD1 (6 bases). The V end lost 0 bases, the J end lost 4 bases, and 25 bases lay between the germline ends. Per germline, CDR1 LGHDT and CDR2 YNNKEL (reference sequence). The CDR3 is 20 amino acids. The CDR3: CASSQDIYTRGQTRYNEQFF. In nucleotides, the CDR3 is TGTGCCAGCAGCCAAGATATTTATACTCGGGGACAAACAAGGTACAATGAGCAGTTCTTC.

The table lists this clonotype with many counts. V and J are TRBV6-5 and TRBJ2-1, with 10 positions matching TRBD2. The CDR3 consists of 16 residues. With 0 bases clipped from V and 2 bases from J, the junction kept 1 base outside the gene matches. CDR1 MNHEY and CDR2 SVGAGI come from the germline V gene. CDR3 sequence reads: CASSYSSGRAYNEQFF. Written as DNA, the CDR3 is TGTGCCAGCAGTTACTCGAGCGGGAGGGCCTACAATGAGCAGTTCTTC.

This clonotype has ten or more counts. The DNA for the CDR3 is TGTGCCAGCAGCTCCGTCCGGACCGAATACGAGCAGTACTTC. Residues: CASSSVRTEYEQYF. V gene TRBV7-9 combines with J gene TRBJ2-7; no definite D call. This CDR3 region has 14 residues. CDR1 SEHNR and CDR2 FQNEAQ come from the germline V gene (reference sequence). Trimming took off 4 bases at V and 4 bases at J, with 14 bases between the two ends. The full variable domain, in which reference TRBV7-9 and TRBJ2-7 provide the parts outside the CDR3, is DTGVSQNPRHKITKRGQNVTFRCDPISEHNRLYWYRQTLGQGPEFLTYFQNEAQLEKSRLLSDRFSAERPKGSFSTLEIQRTEQGDSAMYLCASSSVRTEYEQYFGPGTRLTVT.

This clonotype was seen repeatedly, ten times or more. V and J are TRBV27 and TRBJ1-1; 7 positions agree with TRBD1. Germline-derived CDR1 and CDR2 are MNHEY and SMNVEV (reference sequence). The CDR3 totals 14 residues. V lost 7 bases and J lost 1; bases outside the gene matches: 6. CDR3 nucleotide sequence: TGTGCCAGCAATCGACAGGGCCCGAACACTGAAGCTTTCTTT. It translates to CASNRQGPNTEAFF.

This clonotype showed up just a few times. This chain uses TRBV11-2 with TRBJ2-1; the D is unclear. The CDR3 length is 14 residues. The V and J ends lost 0 bases and 7 bases respectively, with 10 bases between them. Germline lookup yields CDR1 SGHAT and CDR2 FQNNGV. The CDR3 is CASSLDQVRNEQFF. CDR3 in DNA: TGTGCCAGCAGCTTAGATCAGGTTCGGAATGAGCAGTTCTTC.

This clonotype was seen many times. The J gene is TRBJ1-1, the V gene TRBV6-5; D ambiguous. Trimming took 1 base from V and 5 from J, leaving 5 bases between them. This CDR3 comprises 12 residues. Germline CDR1 and CDR2: MNHEY and SVGAGI. CDR3 sequence: CASSYLGTEAFF. The CDR3, as DNA: TGTGCCAGCAGTTACTTGGGAACTGAAGCTTTCTTT.

This clonotype was seen many times. The gene calls are TRBV11-2 and TRBJ1-2; weak D call: TRBD1 (5 bases). The V and J ends lost 4 bases and 4 bases respectively, with 13 bases between them. The CDR3 runs to 14 residues. Per the germline V gene, CDR1 is SGHAT and CDR2 is FQNNGV. CDR3 nucleotides: TGTGCCAGCAGCTCAGGGAGGGCCTCCTATGGCTACACCTTC. Its translation is CASSSGRASYGYTF.

By share of the sample, this clonotype is medium-sized (0.01 to 0.1%). The chain is built from TRBV9 and TRBJ1-2, with no clear D. There are 13 residues in the CDR3. The V end was cut by 2 bases, the J end by 3 bases, with 8 bases between. Germline CDR1 SGDLS, CDR2 YYNGEE. CDR3 protein: CASSVGGDYGYTF. For the CDR3, the DNA is TGTGCCAGCAGCGTGGGTGGAGACTATGGCTACACCTTC.

This clonotype occurred many times. The rearrangement uses TRBV27 and TRBJ1-1; 7 bases are a match to TRBD1. V lost 6 bases to trimming and J lost 2 bases; unmatched junction nucleotides: 12. This CDR3 has 16 amino acids. The germline gives CDR1 MNHEY, CDR2 SMNVEV (reference sequence). In nucleotides, the CDR3 is TGTGCCAGCAGCGCAAATACGTACAGGGGTAACACTGAAGCTTTCTTT. This encodes CASSANTYRGNTEAFF.

This clonotype came up many times. V and J are TRBV12-3 or TRBV12-4 and TRBJ2-1; the match to TRBD2 covers 8 bases. J was trimmed by 8 bases and V by 3 bases; bases with no gene match: 9. CDR3 length: 15 amino acids. The CDR3 is CASSFGGGRSDEQFF. The CDR3 bases are TGTGCCAGCAGTTTCGGCGGGGGGAGGTCAGATGAGCAGTTCTTC.

There are many counts of this clonotype. The CDR3 region is CASRGTGGPEAFF. CDR3 bases: TGTGCCAGCAGGGGGACAGGGGGGCCTGAAGCTTTCTTT. The J gene is TRBJ1-1, the V gene TRBV6-6, with 11 positions matching TRBD1. This CDR3 contains 13 residues. The ends lost 6 bases at V and 6 bases at J; junction bases unmatched: 3. Germline V gene lookup returns CDR1 MNHNY and CDR2 SVGAGI (reference sequence).

This clonotype was picked up many times. The rearrangement uses TRBV18 and TRBJ2-2; tentatively, D is TRBD1 (6 bases). In germline, CDR1 is KGHSH, CDR2 LQKENI. Deletions cut 3 bases from V and 0 bases from J, with 11 bases between. CDR3 length: 16 residues. The CDR3, as DNA: TGTGCCAGCTCACCCACAGGGAGCCCGAACACCGGGGAGCTGTTTTTT. Its translation: CASSPTGSPNTGELFF. Drawing the rest from reference TRBV18 and TRBJ2-2, the complete variable domain is NAGVMQNPRHLVRRRGQEARLRCSPMKGHSHVYWYRQLPEEGLKFMVYLQKENIIDESGMPKERFSAEFPKEGPSILRIQQVVRGDSAAYFCASSPTGSPNTGELFFGEGSRLTVL.

This clonotype has at least ten counts. The V call is TRBV2, the J call TRBJ2-1; TRBD2 matches 7 bases. CDR1 SNHLY and CDR2 FYNNEI come from the germline V gene. With V trimmed by 5 bases and J by 4 bases, 14 bases remained unmatched. The CDR3 length is 17 residues. CDR3 sequence (DNA): TGTGCCAGCAGTCCCCTCTCCGGGACTACTCTATACAATGAGCAGTTCTTC. Translated: CASSPLSGTTLYNEQFF.

By frequency in the sample, this clonotype is medium-sized (0.01 to 0.1%). The chain is built from TRBV4-1 and TRBJ2-1, with D maybe TRBD1 (6 bases). This CDR3 comprises 15 residues. Trimming cost V 1 base and J 8 bases, with 15 bases left between them. The germline V gene has CDR1 MGHRA and CDR2 YSYEKL. The CDR3 DNA sequence: TGCGCCAGCAGCCAAGGGGAGTGGGGGCATGATGAGCAGTTCTTC. Residues: CASSQGEWGHDEQFF.

There are many counts of this clonotype. The V call is TRBV5-1, the J call TRBJ1-2, with D unresolved. The CDR3 has 16 residues. Trimming removed 0 bases from V and 2 bases from J, with 14 bases in between. Looked up from germline, CDR1 is SGHRS and CDR2 is YFSETQ. CDR3 loop: CASSLGYATENYGYTF. The DNA for the CDR3 is TGCGCCAGCAGCTTGGGGTATGCGACGGAAAACTATGGCTACACCTTC. Variable domain in full (rest from reference TRBV5-1 and TRBJ1-2): KAGVTQTPRYLIKTRGQQVTLSCSPISGHRSVSWYQQTPGQGLQFLFEYFSETQRNKGNFPGRFSGRQFSNSRSEMNVSTLELGDSALYLCASSLGYATENYGYTFGSGTRLTVV.

In its sample, this clonotype was seen many times. The chain uses TRBV20-1 and TRBJ2-5; 7 positions match TRBD2. This CDR3 is 14 amino acids long. The germline gives CDR1 DFQATT, CDR2 SNEGSKA (reference sequence). The junction had 7 bases not matched to a gene; V was cut back by 1 base and J by 5 bases. CDR3 sequence (DNA): TGCAGTGCTAGAGCGGGAGCGGGATCGGAGACCCAGTACTTC. Its protein is CSARAGAGSETQYF.

This clonotype showed up many times. The rearrangement joins TRBV3-1 to TRBJ2-1; tentatively, D is TRBD1 or TRBD2 (5 bases each). Germline CDR1 is LGHDT and CDR2 is YNNKEL (reference sequence). The CDR3 covers 14 residues. Trimming cost V 4 bases and J 6 bases, with 13 bases left between them. This chain's CDR3 is CASSPFGTFNEQFF. Written as DNA, the CDR3 is TGTGCCAGCAGCCCCTTTGGGACCTTCAATGAGCAGTTCTTC.

This clonotype was detected many times. CDR3 protein: CASSFWDFSSYNEQFF. CDR3 in DNA: TGTGCCAGCAGTTTCTGGGACTTCAGCTCCTACAATGAGCAGTTCTTC. This rearrangement joins TRBV12-3 or TRBV12-4 to TRBJ2-1, with D perhaps TRBD2 (6 bases). Deletions cut 3 bases from V and 0 bases from J, with 12 bases between. The CDR3 runs 16 residues.

The V call is TRBV28, the J call TRBJ1-2, with D maybe TRBD1 (5 bases). The germline V and J ends were trimmed by 4 bases and 8 bases, with 20 bases remaining between them. Germline CDR1 reads MDHEN; CDR2 reads SYDVKM. The CDR3 spans 15 residues. CDR3 sequence (DNA): TGTGCCAGCAGTTCCCTGGACACAGTAACTATCGGCTACACCTTC. Its translation: CASSSLDTVTIGYTF.

This clonotype was counted ten times or more. The chain couples TRBV28 to TRBJ2-1; possibly TRBD1 or TRBD2 for D (5 bases each). V lost 7 bases and J lost 0, with 13 bases in between. Germline CDR1 is MDHEN and CDR2 is SYDVKM. This CDR3 region has 15 residues. CDR3 region: CASTPGASSYNEQFF. Here the CDR3 DNA reads TGTGCCAGCACCCCCGGGGCAAGCTCCTACAATGAGCAGTTCTTC.

This clonotype was counted many times. The chain employs TRBV11-2 and TRBJ1-5; 10 bases are shared with TRBD1. J was trimmed by 4 bases and V by 4 bases; bases with no gene match: 4. The length of the CDR3 is 15 residues. CDR1 is SGHAT, CDR2 FQNNGV, per germline. The CDR3 nucleotides are TGTGCCAGCAGCTGGGGACAGGGGCTTAATCAGCCCCAGCATTTT. Protein sequence: CASSWGQGLNQPQHF.

This clonotype was recorded many times. The CDR3 protein is CASREGRGGNEQFF. CDR3 in DNA: TGTGCCAGCAGAGAGGGACGGGGGGGGAATGAGCAGTTCTTC. The chain carries TRBV6-6 and TRBJ2-1, with 8 bases aligning to TRBD2. The CDR3 totals 14 residues. The V gene end was trimmed by 6 bases and the J gene end by 7 bases; junction bases not matched to a gene: 8. Germline V gives CDR1 MNHNY, CDR2 SVGAGI (reference sequence).

This clonotype was observed at least ten times. This rearrangement joins TRBV7-8 to TRBJ2-3; TRBD2 matches at 11 bases. V was clipped by 5 bases and J by 5 bases; unmatched bases: 9. Germline V gives CDR1 SGHVS, CDR2 FQNEAQ. The CDR3 totals 16 residues. The CDR3 region is CASSPRLAGPRDTQYF. The CDR3 DNA is TGTGCCAGCAGCCCAAGACTAGCGGGACCTCGAGATACGCAGTATTTT. The complete variable domain, with remaining parts taken from reference TRBV7-8 and TRBJ2-3, reads GAGVSQSPRYKVAKRGQDVALRCDPISGHVSLFWYQQALGQGPEFLTYFQNEAQLDKSGLPSDRFFAERPEGSVSTLKIQRTQQEDSAVYLCASSPRLAGPRDTQYFGPGTRLTVL.

This clonotype came up many times. The chain carries TRBV4-2 and TRBJ2-1, with D hard to call. The germline CDR1 and CDR2 sequences are LGHNA and YNFKEQ. Trimming took off 0 bases at V and 6 bases at J, with 12 bases between the two ends. The CDR3 is made up of 15 amino acids. CDR3 sequence reads: CASSQEEGVSNEQFF. The CDR3 nucleotides read TGTGCCAGCAGCCAAGAAGAAGGAGTGTCCAATGAGCAGTTCTTC.

This clonotype was recorded a few times. The rearrangement joins TRBV3-1 to TRBJ2-1; 11 bases align to TRBD2. This CDR3 contains 14 residues. Looked up from germline, CDR1 is LGHDT and CDR2 is YNNKEL (reference sequence). The ends lost 8 bases at V and 7 bases at J; junction bases unmatched: 7. The CDR3 spells CASSDSGRGNEQFF. The CDR3 DNA reads as TGTGCCAGCTCTGATAGCGGGAGGGGTAATGAGCAGTTCTTC.